This is a list of T cell receptor beta chains from one sample in a study of T cells in narcolepsy. Data came from immunoSEQ multiplex PCR; TCRdb stores just in-frame clones and leaves some out. Of 32,000 or so clones in the sample, almost 80% were seen once. Specimen: memory (CD45RA-) CD4+ T cells from blood. Receptors originate from a human donor in good health. The CDR3 runs from the conserved cysteine through the conserved F or W. A D gene is named only where the DNA matches it firmly. The listing skips clone size in some rows; elsewhere it reads once, few, many or a size class.

clone_size j_call v_call d_call cdr3_nt cdr3_aa
- TRBJ2-3 TRBV19 - TGTGCCAGTAGTATAGATATGAGCCGCACAGATACGCAGTATTTT CASSIDMSRTDTQYF
- TRBJ2-3 TRBV7-9 - TGTGCCAGCAGCCCCCTTTCGGTGGATACGCAGTATTTT CASSPLSVDTQYF
- TRBJ1-2 TRBV6-6 TRBD1 TGTGCCAGCAGTGGGGACAGGATGAACTATGGCTACACCTTC CASSGDRMNYGYTF
- TRBJ2-4 TRBV4-1 TRBD1 TGCGCCAGCAGCCAAGATAGGGACAGGGGGATTAGAAACATTCAGTACTTC CASSQDRDRGIRNIQYF
- TRBJ1-1 TRBV5-1 TRBD1 TGCGCCAGCAGCTCAGGGGGCGGAGGGACTGAAGCTTTCTTT CASSSGGGGTEAFF
once TRBJ2-3 TRBV5-1 TRBD2 TGCGCCAGCAGCCCCCTTCCCCTTTCCAGCGGGAGGGGTACAGATACGCAGTATTTT CASSPLPLSSGRGTDTQYF
- TRBJ1-3 TRBV19 - TGTGCCAGTAGTGCGTGGACGGGGCCTGGGGGAAACACCATATATTTT CASSAWTGPGGNTIYF
- TRBJ2-7 TRBV5-5 TRBD2 TGTGCCAGCAGCTCCGGGACTAGCGTTCCCTCCTACGAGCAGTACTTC CASSSGTSVPSYEQYF
few TRBJ1-6 TRBV5-6 TRBD1 TGTGCCAGCAGCCCCGGGACAGCGGGCTCCTATAATTCACCCCTCCACTTT CASSPGTAGSYNSPLHF
- TRBJ2-2 TRBV7-9 - TGTGCCAGCAGCTTCGGGACTTCTCACACCGGGGAGCTGTTTTTT CASSFGTSHTGELFF
- TRBJ1-2 TRBV6-6 - TGTGCCAGCAGAACACAGGCTAACTATGGCTACACCTTC CASRTQANYGYTF
- TRBJ2-2 TRBV10-1 - TGCGCCAGCAGGGCGGGACCGAACACCGGGGAGCTGTTTTTT CASRAGPNTGELFF
- TRBJ1-1 TRBV6-5 - TGTGCCAGCAGTTACTCAGGGTGGGGCACTGAAGCTTTCTTT CASSYSGWGTEAFF
few TRBJ1-2 TRBV7-9 - TGTGCCAGCAGCCTCCGTGAAACCAACTATGGCTACACCTTC CASSLRETNYGYTF
- TRBJ2-5 TRBV7-6 - TGTGCCAGCAGCATCGGGACTGGGCAAGAGACCCAGTACTTC CASSIGTGQETQYF
- TRBJ2-3 TRBV9 - TGTGCCAGCAGCGTAGCGAGCACAGATACGCAGTATTTT CASSVASTDTQYF
- TRBJ2-3 TRBV10-1 - TGCGCCAGCAGTATAGGCACAGATACGCAGTATTTT CASSIGTDTQYF
- TRBJ1-3 TRBV10-2 - TGCGCCAGCAGTGAGTGGGGTTCTGGAAACACCATATATTTT CASSEWGSGNTIYF
few TRBJ1-1 TRBV6-1 - TGTGCCAGCAGTGACAGGAACACTGAAGCTTTCTTT CASSDRNTEAFF
- TRBJ2-2 TRBV4-2 - TGTGCCAGCAGCCAAGAGGGCAGATCGAACACCGGGGAGCTGTTTTTT CASSQEGRSNTGELFF
few TRBJ1-2 TRBV4-3 - TGCGCCAGCAGCCAAGAATACAGGGACCATGGCTACACCTTC CASSQEYRDHGYTF
- TRBJ2-3 TRBV19 - TGTGCCAGTAGTGCAGAATACAGGGCACGTCTCACAGATACGCAGTATTTT CASSAEYRARLTDTQYF
- TRBJ2-7 TRBV7-9 - TGTGCCAGCAGCTTAGAATACGAGCAGTACTTC CASSLEYEQYF
- TRBJ1-5 TRBV6-5 TRBD1 TGTGCCAGCAGTCCCGGGACAGGGGGGAATCAGCCCCAGCATTTT CASSPGTGGNQPQHF
- TRBJ2-1 TRBV4-1 TRBD2 TGCGCCAGCAGCCAAGGTGGCGGGAGCAGAGTTGAGCAGTTCTTC CASSQGGGSRVEQFF
- TRBJ2-7 TRBV30 - TGTGCCTGGAGTGTTTGGGGGAGCGAGCAGTACTTC CAWSVWGSEQYF
few TRBJ2-7 TRBV2 - TGTGCCAGCAGTCGGACATACCGCTACGAGCAGTACTTC CASSRTYRYEQYF
once TRBJ1-4 TRBV7-6 - TGTGCCAGCAGCTTAGGTCCGAGTAATGAAAAACTGTTTTTT CASSLGPSNEKLFF
- TRBJ2-2 TRBV5-1 - TGCGCCAGCGGGGGCAACTTGGCACCCGGGGAGCTGTTTTTT CASGGNLAPGELFF
- TRBJ1-1 TRBV10-3 TRBD1 TGTGCCACGACCAACAGGGGAAACGCTGAAGCTTTCTTT CATTNRGNAEAFF
- TRBJ2-3 TRBV6-5 - TGTGCCAGCAGGTTCCAACGGGAGATCACAAATACGCAGTATTTT CASRFQREITNTQYF
- TRBJ1-5 TRBV2 - TGTGCCAGCAGTGAAGCGTCCCGCGTACAGCCCCAGCATTTT CASSEASRVQPQHF
- TRBJ2-7 TRBV5-4 - TGTGCCAGCAGCCTAGGGGGTGGAGGGAGCTCCTACGAGCAGTACTTC CASSLGGGGSSYEQYF
- TRBJ1-1 TRBV29-1 - TGCAGCGTTGAAGAGGGCGTGAACACTGAAGCTTTCTTT CSVEEGVNTEAFF
once TRBJ1-5 TRBV7-8 TRBD1 TGTGCCAGCAGCTTTTCATCAAGACAGGGCGGCAATCAGCCCCAGCATTTT CASSFSSRQGGNQPQHF
- TRBJ1-1 TRBV7-9 - TGTGCCAGCAGCTTACGGGGAGGAGGACCGGCGGGCTCTGAAGCTTTCTTT CASSLRGGGPAGSEAFF
- TRBJ1-4 TRBV27 - TGTGCCAGCAGGGGACCACCGGGACATGCTAATGAAAAACTGTTTTTT CASRGPPGHANEKLFF
- TRBJ2-1 TRBV5-6 - TGTGCCAGCAGCTTGGGTAGCCCCTCCTACAATGAGCAGTTCTTC CASSLGSPSYNEQFF
- TRBJ2-6 TRBV18 - TGTGCCAGCTCACCGACAGTCTCTGGGGCCAACGTCCTGACTTTC CASSPTVSGANVLTF
- TRBJ1-2 TRBV29-1 - TGCAGCGTAATTACAGGGTCCCGTGGCTATGGCTACACCTTC CSVITGSRGYGYTF